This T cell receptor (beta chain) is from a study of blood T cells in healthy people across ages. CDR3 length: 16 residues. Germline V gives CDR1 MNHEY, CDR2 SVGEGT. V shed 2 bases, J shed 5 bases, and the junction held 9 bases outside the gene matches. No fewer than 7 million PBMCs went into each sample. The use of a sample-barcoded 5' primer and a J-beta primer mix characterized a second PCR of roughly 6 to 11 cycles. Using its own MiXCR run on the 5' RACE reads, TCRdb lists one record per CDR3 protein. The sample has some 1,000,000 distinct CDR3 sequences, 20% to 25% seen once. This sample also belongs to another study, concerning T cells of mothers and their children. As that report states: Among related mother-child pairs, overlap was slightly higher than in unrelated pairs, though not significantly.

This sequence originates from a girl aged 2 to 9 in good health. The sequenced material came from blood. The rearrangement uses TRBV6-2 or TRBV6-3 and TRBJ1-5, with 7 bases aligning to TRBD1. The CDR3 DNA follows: TGTGCCAGCAGTTACGACCAACAGGGGTTTTATCAGCCCCAGCATTTT. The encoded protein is CASSYDQQGFYQPQHF.